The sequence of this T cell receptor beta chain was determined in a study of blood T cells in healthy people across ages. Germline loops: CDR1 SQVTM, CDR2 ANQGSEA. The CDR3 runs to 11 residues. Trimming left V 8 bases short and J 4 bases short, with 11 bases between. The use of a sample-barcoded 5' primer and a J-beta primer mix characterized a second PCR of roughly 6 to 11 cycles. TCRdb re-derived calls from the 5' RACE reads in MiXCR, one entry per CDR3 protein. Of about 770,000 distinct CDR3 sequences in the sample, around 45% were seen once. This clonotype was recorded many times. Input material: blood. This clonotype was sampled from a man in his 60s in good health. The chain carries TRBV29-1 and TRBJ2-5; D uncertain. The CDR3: CSIGRAETQYF. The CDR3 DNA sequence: TGCAGCATTGGACGGGCAGAGACCCAGTACTTC.